This T cell receptor beta chain stems from a study of CD4+ T cells in melanoma. A note on this clone: Its antigen is currently unknown.

Only in-frame clones appear in the TCRdb table, and some are missing; sequencing was by immunoSEQ multiplex PCR. The table lists a few thousand clones, about 70% of them singletons, with about 29% in the top ten. V was pared by 5 bases and J by 0 bases, with 13 bases between. CDR1 is SGHVS and CDR2 is FQNEAQ in the germline V gene. The CDR3 extends over 16 amino acids. Findings and limits, study-wide: In melanoma, neoantigen-specific CD4+ T cells reportedly differed in differentiation state. A reported correlation linked neoantigen-specific CD4+ T cells to CD8+, macrophage and B cell function.

This chain joins TRBV7-8 and TRBJ2-2; D is perhaps TRBD1 (5 bases). Sequencing used cells from a culture (not recorded whether cultured in vitro). The receptor was isolated from a human donor with melanoma. The CDR3 protein is CASSNPGRANTGELFF. CDR3 sequence (DNA): TGTGCCAGCAGCAACCCTGGCAGGGCGAACACCGGGGAGCTGTTTTTT.